The 7 T cell receptor beta chains given below trace back to one sample, sequenced in a study of T cell therapy after organ transplantation. Their antigens remain unidentified. Stated time point: 4-8 weeks after completion of therapy. The protocol was immunoSEQ multiplex PCR, while the TCRdb copy is restricted to in-frame clones and leaves out a portion. The sample carries about 18,000 clones, about four fifths recorded once. Sequencing was performed on CD8+ T cells from blood, taken after autologous CMV-specific T cell therapy. Every receptor here comes from a human patient who had received a solid organ transplant and had CMV disease. Among the T cells, some may be from the graft donor.

The J gene is TRBJ2-7, the V gene TRBV5-5; maybe TRBD1 (6 bases). The V gene lost 4 bases and the J gene lost 3 bases, with 11 bases spanning the gap. This CDR3 spans 13 amino acids. CDR1 is SGHKS, CDR2 YYEKEE, per germline (reference sequence). In nucleotides, the CDR3 is TGTGCCAGCAGCATGAGGGGGTTCTACGAGCAGTACTTC. Protein: CASSMRGFYEQYF.

This sequence joins TRBV11-1 and TRBJ2-1; TRBD1 matches at 9 bases. The CDR3 is 15 residues long. Germline CDR1 is SGHAT and CDR2 is FQDESV (reference sequence). The ends lost 9 bases at V and 4 bases at J; junction bases unmatched: 10. The CDR3 protein is CASDPGQGIYNEQFF. The CDR3 region has the DNA TGTGCCAGTGACCCGGGACAGGGAATTTACAATGAGCAGTTCTTC.

J is TRBJ1-1 and V is TRBV10-3, with TRBD1 matching over 8 bases. Trimming took 3 bases from V and 9 from J; bases not matched to a gene: 6. Germline CDR1 is ENHRY and CDR2 is SYGVKD. The CDR3 length is 13 residues. CDR3 in amino acids: CAISDPTGVKAFF. The CDR3 DNA is TGTGCCATCAGTGATCCGACAGGGGTGAAAGCTTTCTTT.

This chain connects TRBV28 to TRBJ2-5; tentatively, D is TRBD1 (6 bases). Germline V CDR1 and CDR2: MDHEN, SYDVKM. This CDR3 contains 14 residues. V dropped 6 bases and J dropped 2 bases, with 13 bases sitting between them. In DNA, the CDR3 is TGTGCCAGCAGCCGCGGACAGAATCAAGAGACCCAGTACTTC. The encoded protein is CASSRGQNQETQYF.

The rearrangement uses TRBV6-5 and TRBJ1-1; no definite D call. Trimming removed 2 bases from V and 3 bases from J, with 10 bases in between. The CDR3 has 14 amino acids. Per the germline V gene, CDR1 is MNHEY and CDR2 is SVGAGI. The CDR3 region is CASSYIVGDTEAFF. The CDR3, as DNA: TGTGCCAGCAGTTACATAGTTGGGGACACTGAAGCTTTCTTT.

The chain is built from TRBV7-6 and TRBJ1-1, with 8 positions matching TRBD1. With 5 bases clipped from V and 4 bases from J, the junction kept 3 bases outside the gene matches. This CDR3 is built from 13 residues. Germline V CDR1 and CDR2: SGHVS, FNYEAQ. In DNA form, the CDR3 reads TGTGCCAGCAGCGAAACAGGGGGCACTGAAGCTTTCTTT. This encodes CASSETGGTEAFF. The whole variable domain, remainder taken from reference TRBV7-6 and TRBJ1-1, is GAGVSQSPRYKVTKRGQDVALRCDPISGHVSLYWYRQALGQGPEFLTYFNYEAQQDKSGLPNDRFSAERPEGSISTLTIQRTEQRDSAMYRCASSETGGTEAFFGQGTRLTVV.

This clone appeared a few times. The genes are TRBV6-1 and TRBJ2-6, with D tentatively TRBD1 (5 bases). The CDR3 has 15 amino acids. Trimming shortened V by 3 bases and J by 1 base, and 7 bases separated the two germline ends. Per germline, CDR1 MNHNS and CDR2 SASEGT. CDR3 loop: CASSESGSGANVLTF. The CDR3 DNA reads as TGTGCCAGCAGTGAGTCAGGGTCTGGGGCCAACGTCCTGACTTTC.